The rows below give T cell receptor beta chains drawn from one sample of a study of shared clonotypes between healthy human individuals. Some clones are missing from TCRdb's copy, which holds only in-frame ones; the method was immunoSEQ multiplex PCR. This table has some 1.5 million clones, about 98% appearing once. Sequenced sample: naive CD4+ T cells sorted from blood. These receptors all come from a man aged 25-40 years in good health. The CDR3 runs from the conserved cysteine through the conserved F or W. Fields, in order: D gene, V gene, J gene, CDR3 DNA, CDR3 protein. The D gene is left open where the match is weak.

>TRBD1|TRBV10-3|TRBJ1-2
TGTGCCATCAGTGAACAGGGGGCTAACTATGGCTACACCTTC
CAISEQGANYGYTF
>.|TRBV19|TRBJ2-2
TGTGCCAGTAGTATTGGGTGGGGGGAGCTGTTTTTT
CASSIGWGELFF
>.|TRBV21-1|TRBJ2-3
TGTGCCAGCAGCAAGAGTAGGGAGGCAGATACGCAGTATTTT
CASSKSREADTQYF
>TRBD2|TRBV27|TRBJ2-3
TGTGCCAGCAGTACCGCTAGCGGGAGAAGGCCAGATACGCAGTATTTT
CASSTASGRRPDTQYF
>.|TRBV9|TRBJ1-3
TGTGCCAGCAGCGTAGGGACGGAGGAACTTTACTCTGGAAACACCATATATTTT
CASSVGTEELYSGNTIYF
>.|TRBV18|TRBJ2-2
TGTGCCAGCTCGCCTACTCAGGGCTTCGGCACCGGGGAGCTGTTTTTT
CASSPTQGFGTGELFF
>.|TRBV11-2|TRBJ2-7
TGTGCCAGCAGCTTCTTACACTCGGACGTCTACGAGCAGTACTTC
CASSFLHSDVYEQYF
>.|TRBV5-4|TRBJ1-3
TGTGCCAGCAGCTTGCCCAAACCTTCTGGAAACACCATATATTTT
CASSLPKPSGNTIYF
>TRBD1|TRBV27|TRBJ1-5
TGTGCCAGCAGTTTAAGGATGGGACAGGGGAATCAGCCCCAGCATTTT
CASSLRMGQGNQPQHF
>TRBD1|TRBV18|TRBJ2-7
TGTGCCAGCTCGTCCGGGACAGGGGCCTCCTACGAGCAGTACTTC
CASSSGTGASYEQYF
>TRBD1|TRBV10-3|TRBJ2-2
TGTGCCATCAGTCCTCAGGGGGCGTCGTCCGGGGAGCTGTTTTTT
CAISPQGASSGELFF
>TRBD1|TRBV7-9|TRBJ1-1
TGTGCCAGCAGACCGAAACTGAAAGGGGGCTTGAACACTGAAGCTTTCTTT
CASRPKLKGGLNTEAFF
>.|TRBV7-8|TRBJ2-1
TGTGCCAGCAGGTTAGGGTCCCTCTACAATGAGCAGTTCTTC
CASRLGSLYNEQFF
>.|TRBV5-4|TRBJ2-5
TGTGCCAGCAGCTTCCCGTCGGGGTCCCAAAGCCGGGGTCCGAAAGAGACCCAGTACTTC
CASSFPSGSQSRGPKETQYF
>.|TRBV9|TRBJ1-1
TGTGCCAGCAGCGTAGCTCCGGGGACTGAAGCTTTCTTT
CASSVAPGTEAFF
>.|TRBV5-1|TRBJ2-2
TGCGCCAGCAGCTTGGAAAGCCCAAGCACCGGGGAGCTGTTTTTT
CASSLESPSTGELFF
>TRBD1|TRBV5-5|TRBJ2-7
TGTGCCAGCAGCTCCACGCTGCAGGGGGCCTACGAGCAGTACTTC
CASSSTLQGAYEQYF
>TRBD1|TRBV25-1|TRBJ1-2
TGTGCCAGCAGTGAATCCGGGACAGGGGGCGCCTTGATCACCTTC
CASSESGTGGALITF